Each of the 8 T cell receptor beta chains below was sequenced from the same sample in a study of blood T cell repertoires in COVID-19. Only in-frame clones appear in the TCRdb table, and some are missing; sequencing was by immunoSEQ multiplex PCR. The table records under 200,000 clones, around 86% of them present only once. The sample taken for sequencing was peripheral blood. The receptors originated from a woman older than 75 in a cohort sampled during active or convalescent COVID-19.

The rearrangement links TRBV5-1 to TRBJ2-7; D possibly corresponds to TRBD2 (5 bases). The V and J ends lost 2 bases and 4 bases respectively, with 16 bases between them. CDR1 is SGHRS, CDR2 YFSETQ, per germline. The CDR3 sequence is 15 residues long. CDR3 coding DNA: TGCGCCAGCAGCTTTATCTATCCGGCGGGTTACGAGCAGTACTTC. Encoded protein: CASSFIYPAGYEQYF.

The chain is built from TRBV6-6 and TRBJ2-7, with 7 bases aligning to TRBD1. The ends lost 5 bases at V and 3 bases at J; junction bases unmatched: 7. CDR3 size: 14 residues. Per germline, CDR1 MNHNY and CDR2 SVGAGI (reference sequence). In DNA form, the CDR3 reads TGTGCCAGCAGTCCAGCGACAGGGCGCTACGAGCAGTACGTC. Its translation: CASSPATGRYEQYV.

The rearrangement joins TRBV5-1 to TRBJ2-1, with D uncertain. Germline CDR1 reads SGHRS; CDR2 reads YFSETQ. The ends were cut back, 4 bases at V and 7 bases at J, with 15 bases in the middle. The CDR3 loop spans 14 amino acids. The DNA for the CDR3 is TGCGCCAGCAGCATGTCCGGGTCCGGGAATGAGCAGTTCTTC. Translated: CASSMSGSGNEQFF.

CDR3 sequence: CASSVGQTGDRPQHF. The CDR3 nucleotides read TGTGCCAGCAGCGTGGGGCAGACAGGGGACCGGCCCCAGCATTTT. This chain connects TRBV5-5 to TRBJ1-5; 8 nucleotides agree with TRBD1. Germline CDR1 reads SGHKS; CDR2 reads YYEKEE (reference sequence). The CDR3 has 15 amino acids. V lost 4 bases, J lost 9 bases, and 12 bases stayed unmatched.

The table lists this clone with a few counts. The chain joins TRBV10-2 to TRBJ1-3; maybe TRBD1 (6 bases). From germline, CDR1 is WSHSY and CDR2 SAAADI. Deletions cut 3 bases from V and 9 bases from J, with 15 bases between. The CDR3 is 14 residues long. The CDR3 DNA sequence: TGCGCCAGCAGTGAAGACAGGACTTGGAGCACCATATATTTT. It codes for CASSEDRTWSTIYF.

The sample holds many counts of this clone. This rearrangement joins TRBV4-1 to TRBJ2-7; TRBD2 is a possible D gene (6 bases). This CDR3 is 16 amino acids long. Per the germline V gene, CDR1 is MGHRA and CDR2 is YSYEKL. V dropped 3 bases and J dropped 0 bases, with 15 bases sitting between them. CDR3 sequence (DNA): TGCGCCAGCAGCCAGGGAGGACTGAGGAGCTCCTACGAGCAGTACTTC. Its translation is CASSQGGLRSSYEQYF.

J is TRBJ2-3 and V is TRBV6-5; tentative D call: TRBD1 (5 bases). CDR1 is MNHEY and CDR2 is SVGAGI in the germline V gene. V lost 7 bases to trimming and J lost 2 bases, with 13 bases between them. This CDR3 comprises 14 residues. The CDR3 loop is CASKRQGYTDTQYF. CDR3 coding DNA: TGTGCCAGCAAGAGGCAGGGCTACACAGATACGCAGTATTTT.

This chain connects TRBV3-1 (or the pseudogene TRBV3-2) to TRBJ2-3, with D tentatively TRBD2 (7 bases). From germline, CDR1 is LGHDT and CDR2 YNNKEL (reference sequence). The CDR3 totals 15 residues. V lost 3 bases and J 6 bases, leaving 16 bases between the germline ends. The CDR3 sequence is CASSQTGLGGDTQYF. Here the CDR3 DNA reads TGTGCCAGCAGCCAGACCGGACTAGGGGGGGATACGCAGTATTTT.